This T cell receptor (beta chain) derives from a study of control samples from healthy donors and cancer patients. TCRdb's table, derived via immunoSEQ multiplex PCR, lists solely in-frame clones and lacks some. The table includes roughly 150,000 clones, roughly 88% detected once. V gave up 4 bases and J gave up 0 bases, with 19 bases separating them. The CDR3 totals 17 residues. Per the germline V gene, CDR1 is MNHEY and CDR2 is SVGEGT. The genes are TRBV6-2 or TRBV6-3 and TRBJ2-7; weak D call: TRBD1 (6 bases). The sequence was obtained from a man between 18 and 35 years old in good health. Sample: blood. The CDR3 is CASSSYAGTWSSYEQYF. For the CDR3, the DNA is TGTGCCAGCAGTTCCTACGCCGGGACATGGAGCTCCTACGAGCAGTACTTC.